The clone carrying this T cell receptor beta chain has a count of ten or more. Its antigen remains unknown. Quantitative 5'-RACE with molecular barcodes generated TCR beta libraries. Via MiXCR, TCRdb re-called the 5' RACE reads, giving one row per CDR3 protein. Of 150,000 to 200,000 distinct CDR3 sequences in the sample, around a tenth were seen once. The sample originates from a study of CD8 T cells in ankylosing spondylitis. The length of the CDR3 is 12 residues. With 6 bases removed from V and 1 base from J, the gap between germline ends came to 6 bases. Germline CDR1 MNHEY, CDR2 SVGAGI. Study-wide results and caveats: The authors found the disease-linked clones to be CD8+ and relatively rare in peripheral blood. The study identified a TCR beta motif of under ten highly homologous variants that appeared characteristic of ankylosing spondylitis blood.

Sequencing used blood, either unsorted or a sorted T cell fraction (not recorded which). The chain carries TRBV6-5 and TRBJ2-5; the D is unclear. The sequence was collected from a male donor with ankylosing spondylitis or in good health (not recorded which). This chain's CDR3 is CASRDVQETQYF. DNA of the CDR3: TGTGCCAGCAGGGACGTCCAAGAGACCCAGTACTTC.